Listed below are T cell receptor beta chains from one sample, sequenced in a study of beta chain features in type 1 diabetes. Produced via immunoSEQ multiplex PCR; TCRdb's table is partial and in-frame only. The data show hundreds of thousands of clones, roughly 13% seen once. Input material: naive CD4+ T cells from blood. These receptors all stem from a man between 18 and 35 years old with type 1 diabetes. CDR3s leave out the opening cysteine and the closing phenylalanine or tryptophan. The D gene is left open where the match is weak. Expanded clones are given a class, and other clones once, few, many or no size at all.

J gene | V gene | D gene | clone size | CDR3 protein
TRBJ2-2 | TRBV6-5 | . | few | ASSSAPNTGELF
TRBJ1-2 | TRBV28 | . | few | ASSRDGIYGYT
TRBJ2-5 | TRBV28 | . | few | ASSYSRGLETQY
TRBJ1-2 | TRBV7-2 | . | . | ASSLTGTNYGYT
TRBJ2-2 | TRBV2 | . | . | ASSEATALTNTGELF
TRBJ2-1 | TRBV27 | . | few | ASSLSPSSSYNEQF
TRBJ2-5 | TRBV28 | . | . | ASSQTVQETQY
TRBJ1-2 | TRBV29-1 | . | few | SVAGEVMAGSGYT
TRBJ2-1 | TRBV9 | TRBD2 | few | ASSVLTGGHNEQF
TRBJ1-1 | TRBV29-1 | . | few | SVEGLMGGPTEAF
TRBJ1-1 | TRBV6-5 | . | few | ASSYLSGTEAF
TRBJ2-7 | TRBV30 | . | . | AWGRGPYEQY
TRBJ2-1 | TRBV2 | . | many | ASSEIPGNNEQF
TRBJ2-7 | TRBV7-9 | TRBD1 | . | ASSAAGQGAAYEQY
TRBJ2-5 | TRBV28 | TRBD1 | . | ASSQPTGGKTQY
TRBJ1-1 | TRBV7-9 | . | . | ASSLINTEAF
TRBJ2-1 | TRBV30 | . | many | AWSVLFGNNEQF
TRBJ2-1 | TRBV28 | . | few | ASSQGWLTGSYNEQF
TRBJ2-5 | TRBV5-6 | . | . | ASSLNRITQY
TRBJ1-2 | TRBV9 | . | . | ASSFRTAANYGYT
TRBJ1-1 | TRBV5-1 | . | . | ASSSPNTEAF
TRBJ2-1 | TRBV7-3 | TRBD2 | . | ASSPRERGDNEQF
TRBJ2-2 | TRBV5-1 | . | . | ASSFSAEPSTGELF
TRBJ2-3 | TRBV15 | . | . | ATSRGLTTDTQY
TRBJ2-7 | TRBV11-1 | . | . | ASSLEVGASNEQY
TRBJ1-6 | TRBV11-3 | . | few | ASSLQGSDSPLH
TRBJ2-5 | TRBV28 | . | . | ASSRGRETQY
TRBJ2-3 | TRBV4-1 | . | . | ASSQVQGYLTDTQY
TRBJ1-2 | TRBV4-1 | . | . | ASSQDTHTNYGYT
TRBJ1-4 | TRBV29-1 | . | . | SVGPGGRMKELF
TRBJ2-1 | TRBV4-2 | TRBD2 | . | ASSQDPGLAGGNEQF
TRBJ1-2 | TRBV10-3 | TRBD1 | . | AISGTGTNYGYT
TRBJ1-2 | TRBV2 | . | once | ASNRRTNYGYT
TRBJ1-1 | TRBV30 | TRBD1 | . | AWRDRVYIPEAF
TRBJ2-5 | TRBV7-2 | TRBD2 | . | ASSLALAGGQETQY
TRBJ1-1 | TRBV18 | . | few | ASSPALAGDEAF
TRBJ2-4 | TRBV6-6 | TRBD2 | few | ASSYSSGVAKNIQY
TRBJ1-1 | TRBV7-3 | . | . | ASSFDGGEAF
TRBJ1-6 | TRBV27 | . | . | ASSSPSGPRLTNSPLH
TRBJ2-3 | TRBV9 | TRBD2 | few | ASSVAGGAATQY
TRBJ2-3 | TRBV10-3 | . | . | ASLEGPSDTQY
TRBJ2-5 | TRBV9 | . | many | ASRATGVETQY
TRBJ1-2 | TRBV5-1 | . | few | ASSLDGESGYT
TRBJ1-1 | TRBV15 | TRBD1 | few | ATSRDFSGGTEAF
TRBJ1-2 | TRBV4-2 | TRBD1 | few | ASSQDRQGAVYGYT
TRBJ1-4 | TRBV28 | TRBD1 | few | ASRPGQEGGKLF
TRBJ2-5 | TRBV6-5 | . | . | ASRYLQGMETQY
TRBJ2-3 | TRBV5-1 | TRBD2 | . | ASSLRTSGSTDTQY
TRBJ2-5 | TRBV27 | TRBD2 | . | ASSPIVGTSSQETQY